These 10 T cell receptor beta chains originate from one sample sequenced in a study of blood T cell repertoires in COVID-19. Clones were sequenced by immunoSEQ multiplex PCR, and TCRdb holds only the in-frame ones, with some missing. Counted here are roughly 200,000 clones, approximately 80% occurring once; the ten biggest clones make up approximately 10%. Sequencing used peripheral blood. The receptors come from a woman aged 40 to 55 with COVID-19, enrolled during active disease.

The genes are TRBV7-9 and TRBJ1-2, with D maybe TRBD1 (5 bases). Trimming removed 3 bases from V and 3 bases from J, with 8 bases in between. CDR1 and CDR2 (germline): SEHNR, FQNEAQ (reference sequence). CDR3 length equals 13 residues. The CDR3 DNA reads TGTGCCAGCAGCTTTCCAGGGTACTATGGCTACACCTTC. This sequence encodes CASSFPGYYGYTF.

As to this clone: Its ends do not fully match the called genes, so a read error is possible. In DNA form, the CDR3 reads TGTGCCAGCTCTATGTCCTCTTGGGCCAACGTCCTGACTTTC. As protein: CASSMSSWANVLTF. The V call is TRBV6-4, the J call TRBJ2-6; D is ambiguous. The CDR3 extends over 14 amino acids. Germline CDR1 is MRHNA and CDR2 is SNTAGT.

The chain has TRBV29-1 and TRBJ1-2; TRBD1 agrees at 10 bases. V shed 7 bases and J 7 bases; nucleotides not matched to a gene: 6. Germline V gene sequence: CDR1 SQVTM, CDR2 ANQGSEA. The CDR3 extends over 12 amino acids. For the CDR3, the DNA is TGCAGCGCTACGACAGGGGGCTCTGGCTACACCTTC. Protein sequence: CSATTGGSGYTF.

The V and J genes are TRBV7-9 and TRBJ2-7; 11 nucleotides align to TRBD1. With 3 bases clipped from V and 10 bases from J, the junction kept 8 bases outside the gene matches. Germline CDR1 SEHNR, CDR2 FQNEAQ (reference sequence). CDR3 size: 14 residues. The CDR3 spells CASSLPGQGVTQYV. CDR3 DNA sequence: TGTGCCAGCAGCTTGCCGGGACAGGGGGTAACTCAGTACGTC.

This CDR3 is CASSDTDRPRPQHF. The DNA for the CDR3 is TGTGCCAGCAGCGACACGGACAGGCCCCGGCCCCAGCATTTT. The chain couples TRBV9 to TRBJ1-5, with 7 positions matching TRBD1. V trimming: 3 bases; J trimming: 9 bases; junction bases outside the gene matches: 9. Per the germline V gene, CDR1 is SGDLS and CDR2 is YYNGEE. CDR3 length: 14 residues.

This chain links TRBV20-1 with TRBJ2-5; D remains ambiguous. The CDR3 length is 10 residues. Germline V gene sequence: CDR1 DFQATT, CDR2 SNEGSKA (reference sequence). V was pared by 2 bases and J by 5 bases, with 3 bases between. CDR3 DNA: TGCAGTGCTAGACGGGAGACCCAGTACTTC. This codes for CSARRETQYF.

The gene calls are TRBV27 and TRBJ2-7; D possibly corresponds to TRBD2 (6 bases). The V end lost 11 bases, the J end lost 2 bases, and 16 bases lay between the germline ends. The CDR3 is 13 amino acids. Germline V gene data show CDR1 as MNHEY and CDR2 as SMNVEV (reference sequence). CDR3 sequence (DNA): TGTGCCTCAAGGGGCGGGACCGCCTACGAGCAGTACTTC. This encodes CASRGGTAYEQYF.

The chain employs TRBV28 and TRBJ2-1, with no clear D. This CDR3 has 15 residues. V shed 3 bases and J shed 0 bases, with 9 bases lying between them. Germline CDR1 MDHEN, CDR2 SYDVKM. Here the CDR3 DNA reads TGTGCCAGCAGTTTTAAGCCGAGCTCCTACAATGAGCAGTTCTTC. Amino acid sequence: CASSFKPSSYNEQFF.

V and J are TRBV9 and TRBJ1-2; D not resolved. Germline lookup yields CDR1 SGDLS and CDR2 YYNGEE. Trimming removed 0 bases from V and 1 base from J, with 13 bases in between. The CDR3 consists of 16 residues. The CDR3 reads CASSVATSTDNYGYTF. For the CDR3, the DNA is TGTGCCAGCAGCGTAGCTACATCAACAGATAACTATGGCTACACCTTC.

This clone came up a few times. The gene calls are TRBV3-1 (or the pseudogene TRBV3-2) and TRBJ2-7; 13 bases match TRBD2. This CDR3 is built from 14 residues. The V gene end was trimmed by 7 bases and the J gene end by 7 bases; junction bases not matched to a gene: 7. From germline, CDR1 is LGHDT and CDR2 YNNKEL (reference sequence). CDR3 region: CASTRGGLAGEQYF. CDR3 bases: TGTGCCAGCACCCGTGGGGGACTAGCGGGAGAGCAGTACTTC.